Listed below are T cell receptor beta chains from one sample, sequenced in a study of brain T cells in children with intractable seizures. TCRdb's copy holds only in-frame clones and misses some; the assay was immunoSEQ multiplex PCR. This table has 1,500 or so clones, 83% appearing once. The sequenced sample was resected brain tissue, obtained at surgery. All receptors derive from a boy aged 10-17 years with focal cortical dysplasia and intractable seizures. The CDR3 runs from the conserved cysteine through the conserved F or W. Fields, in order: J gene, CDR3 length, D gene, V gene, CDR3 protein, CDR3 DNA. A D gene is named only where the DNA matches it firmly.

J: TRBJ1-1
length: 15
D: .
V: TRBV9
CDR3: CASSPGGGTDTEAFF
DNA: TGTGCCAGCAGCCCCGGGGGGGGTACGGACACTGAAGCTTTCTTT

J: TRBJ2-3
length: 18
D: TRBD2
V: TRBV5-6
CDR3: CASSLGGTSGYSTDTQYF
DNA: TGTGCCAGCAGCTTGGGAGGGACTAGCGGATATAGCACAGATACGCAGTATTTT

J: TRBJ1-6
length: 12
D: TRBD1
V: TRBV5-1
CDR3: CASSLTGAPLHF
DNA: TGCGCCAGCAGCCTTACAGGGGCACCCCTCCACTTT

J: TRBJ2-2
length: 14
D: .
V: TRBV24-1
CDR3: CATSDLQGPGELFF
DNA: TGTGCCACCAGTGATTTACAGGGTCCCGGGGAGCTGTTTTTT

J: TRBJ1-2
length: 15
D: .
V: TRBV5-6
CDR3: CASSVPPASRGGYTF
DNA: TGTGCCAGCAGCGTACCGCCTGCCTCGAGGGGTGGCTACACCTTC

J: TRBJ2-3
length: 14
D: .
V: TRBV9
CDR3: CASSVSSFTDTQYF
DNA: TGTGCCAGCAGCGTTTCTAGTTTTACAGATACGCAGTATTTT

J: TRBJ1-5
length: 14
D: .
V: TRBV6-5
CDR3: CASSRASSNQPQHF
DNA: TGTGCCAGCAGTAGGGCTTCTAGCAATCAGCCCCAGCATTTT

J: TRBJ2-3
length: 15
D: .
V: TRBV7-2
CDR3: CASSPVWLAGDTQYF
DNA: TGTGCCAGCAGCCCCGTATGGCTAGCAGGAGATACGCAGTATTTT

J: TRBJ2-7
length: 15
D: .
V: TRBV27
CDR3: CASGLAGGRLYEQYF
DNA: TGTGCCAGCGGGCTAGCAGGGGGGCGACTCTACGAGCAGTACTTC

J: TRBJ2-1
length: 12
D: .
V: TRBV29-1
CDR3: CSVDPSHNEQFF
DNA: TGCAGCGTTGACCCATCCCACAATGAGCAGTTCTTC